The source of this T cell receptor beta chain is a study of T cells after yellow fever vaccination. Across the study: Each low-cell-number fraction was prepared by means of SMART-Seq v4 Ultra Low Input. General study points: Clonotypes appearing in both CD4 and CD8 compartments existed, and their share was small. At 96% for CD4 and about 87% for CD8, most primary-vaccination clones showed up again after the booster.

On this clonotype itself: Its antigen is as yet unknown.

Production of TCR cDNA was by 5'RACE template switching, which also added a universal primer site and UMIs. MiXCR, applied by TCRdb to the 5' RACE reads, yields one record per CDR3 protein. The data show about 430,000 distinct CDR3 sequences, roughly a sixth seen once. The sample in question was PBMCs, obtained before the yellow fever booster vaccination. This TCR was sampled from a man between 18 and 29 years old who received the YFV17D yellow fever vaccine.

The CDR3 is CASSIWTSGVEQYF. The DNA for the CDR3 is TGCGCCAGCAGCATCTGGACTAGCGGGGTAGAGCAGTACTTC. This rearrangement joins TRBV5-1 to TRBJ2-7; the match to TRBD2 covers 12 bases. The CDR3 runs to 14 residues. Germline values: CDR1 SGHRS, CDR2 YFSETQ. V lost 4 bases, J lost 7 bases, and 6 bases stayed unmatched.